Only a few counts were recorded for the clone carrying this T cell receptor beta chain. What it binds is not known. The data stem from a study of blood T cells in healthy people across ages. Overall study findings and caveats: The diversity estimates, figures obtained from one million T cells, were considered underestimates.

This CDR3 is built from 14 residues. Trimming removed 5 bases at V and 3 bases at J, with 12 bases between. Germline V gene lookup returns CDR1 SEHNR and CDR2 FQNEAQ (reference sequence). Ranging in age from roughly 6 to 90, the donors were healthy Caucasian individuals from Russia. With a J-beta primer mix and a sample-barcoded 5' primer, a second PCR ran roughly 7 to 11 cycles. TCRdb re-called the 5' RACE reads through MiXCR, storing one row per CDR3 protein. Of fewer than 2 million distinct CDR3 sequences in the sample, roughly two fifths are singletons; the top ten hold roughly 24%. Material for sequencing was blood. This sequence was found in a human donor in good health. V gene TRBV7-9 combines with J gene TRBJ2-3; D gene unclear. The CDR3 loop reads CASSPSTRTDTQYF. For the CDR3, the DNA is TGTGCCAGCAGCCCCTCGACGCGGACAGATACGCAGTATTTT.